This entry lists 29 T cell receptor beta chains sequenced from one sample in a study of cytomegalovirus exposure and HLA in healthy donors. The data were produced by immunoSEQ multiplex PCR, yet TCRdb's version contains in-frame clones alone and is incomplete. The table includes over 200,000 clones, about nine tenths detected once. Material: PBMCs. The source is a woman in her late teens or twenties in good health and CMV-seropositive.

The chain couples TRBV6-5 to TRBJ2-7; TRBD1 matches 10 bases. There are 14 residues in the CDR3. Losses at the gene ends were 6 bases for V and 3 bases for J; bases not matched to a gene: 5. The germline gives CDR1 MNHEY, CDR2 SVGAGI. CDR3 loop: CASRPGQGFYEQYF. CDR3 coding DNA: TGTGCCAGCAGACCGGGACAGGGGTTCTACGAGCAGTACTTC.

The genes are TRBV6-1 and TRBJ2-7; 13 positions agree with TRBD2. Germline loops: CDR1 MNHNS, CDR2 SASEGT. Trimming cost V 8 bases and J 5 bases; bases outside gene matches: 6. The length of the CDR3 is 14 residues. The DNA of the CDR3 is TGTGCCAGCGTAGGACTAGCGGGAGTCCACGAGCAGTACTTC. This translates into CASVGLAGVHEQYF.

The chain joins TRBV2 to TRBJ1-2, with D maybe TRBD1 (5 bases). Trimming took off 7 bases at V and 6 bases at J, with 12 bases between the two ends. Germline CDR1 SNHLY, CDR2 FYNNEI. The CDR3 is made up of 12 amino acids. DNA for the CDR3: TGTGCCAGCACGGGGAGGGGCGATGGCTACACCTTC. It is translated as CASTGRGDGYTF.

The CDR3 sequence is CASSDSAGTRAFF. For the CDR3, the DNA is TGTGCCAGCAGTGACTCAGCAGGGACAAGAGCTTTCTTT. The chain joins TRBV6-4 to TRBJ1-1, with TRBD1 as a possible D gene (6 bases). CDR3 length: 13 amino acids. Germline V gene lookup returns CDR1 MRHNA and CDR2 SNTAGT. V lost 0 bases and J 10 bases, leaving 12 bases between the germline ends.

Points on this clone: No DNA is shown, since the ends of the CDR3 on it are uncertain; the CDR3 is the one TCRdb lists. The CDR3 loop is CASSLAVGQGALRGTF. The rearrangement uses TRBV7-8 and TRBJ1-2; TRBD1 is taken as the D call from the table, unchecked against the DNA. CDR1 and CDR2 (germline): SGHVS, FQNEAQ. The CDR3 numbers 16 amino acids, ends counted.

The rearrangement uses TRBV28 and TRBJ1-3; 7 bases match TRBD1. V shed 4 bases and J 3 bases; nucleotides not matched to a gene: 6. Germline V gene lookup returns CDR1 MDHEN and CDR2 SYDVKM. CDR3 length: 15 amino acids. The CDR3 is CASSYRGAGGNTIYF. The CDR3 bases are TGTGCCAGCAGTTACAGGGGAGCCGGTGGAAACACCATATATTTT.

This chain joins TRBV4-1 and TRBJ2-7; TRBD2 matches 10 bases. Germline CDR1 MGHRA, CDR2 YSYEKL. V lost 0 bases to trimming and J lost 6 bases; unmatched junction nucleotides: 5. The CDR3 spans 15 residues. CDR3 sequence: CASSQETGTSAEQYF. Here the CDR3 DNA reads TGCGCCAGCAGCCAAGAAACCGGGACTAGCGCCGAGCAGTACTTC.

The rearrangement joins TRBV4-1 to TRBJ1-5; D is possibly TRBD1 (5 bases). There are 15 residues in the CDR3. Deletions cut 0 bases from V and 4 bases from J, with 10 bases between. Germline CDR1 is MGHRA and CDR2 is YSYEKL. The CDR3 DNA sequence: TGCGCCAGCAGCCAAGATCATGGGGGGAATCAGCCCCAGCATTTT. Its protein is CASSQDHGGNQPQHF.

V gene TRBV9 combines with J gene TRBJ2-7, with TRBD2 matching over 14 bases. CDR1 is SGDLS and CDR2 is YYNGEE in the germline V gene. This CDR3 comprises 15 residues. Trimming took 4 bases from V and 7 from J; bases not matched to a gene: 7. The CDR3 DNA is TGTGCCAGCAGCCCCGGACTAGCGGGAGGAGGGGAGCAGTACTTC. This translates into CASSPGLAGGGEQYF.

This chain joins TRBV6-1 and TRBJ2-5, with 7 positions matching TRBD1. Germline V CDR1 and CDR2: MNHNS, SASEGT. V lost 4 bases to trimming and J lost 5 bases; unmatched junction nucleotides: 10. The CDR3 has 15 amino acids. CDR3: CASSVGTVVGETQYF. DNA for the CDR3: TGTGCCAGCAGTGTAGGGACAGTGGTTGGGGAGACCCAGTACTTC.

This chain connects TRBV15 to TRBJ2-7, with a possible D match to TRBD1 (6 bases). The CDR3 length is 13 residues. Between the trimmed V and J ends, which lost 6 bases and 2 bases, there was a span of 11 bases. The germline V gene encodes CDR1 LNHNV and CDR2 YYDKDF (reference sequence). CDR3 protein: CATSKDRTYEQYF. The CDR3 bases are TGTGCCACCAGTAAGGACAGAACCTACGAGCAGTACTTC.

This rearrangement joins TRBV6-5 to TRBJ2-5; D is possibly TRBD2 (6 bases). This CDR3 region has 14 residues. Germline V lookup: CDR1 MNHEY, CDR2 SVGAGI. V was trimmed by 0 bases and J by 3 bases, leaving 8 bases between them. CDR3 sequence: CASSYSWGEETQYF. The CDR3 DNA is TGTGCCAGCAGTTACTCATGGGGGGAAGAGACCCAGTACTTC.

This chain links TRBV27 with TRBJ1-5; TRBD1 might be the D (5 bases). Per the germline V gene, CDR1 is MNHEY and CDR2 is SMNVEV (reference sequence). V was shortened by 2 bases and J by 0 bases, with 17 bases between the two germline ends. The CDR3 is 18 residues long. CDR3 coding DNA: TGTGCCAGCAGTTTAAAAGGGGATCTTGAGTCTAGCAATCAGCCCCAGCATTTT. As protein: CASSLKGDLESSNQPQHF.

The J gene is TRBJ2-7, the V gene TRBV7-9, with D unclear. V gave up 2 bases and J gave up 1 base, with 6 bases separating them. Germline V lookup: CDR1 SEHNR, CDR2 FQNEAQ (reference sequence). CDR3 length: 13 amino acids. The CDR3: CASSLYSSYEQYF. DNA for the CDR3: TGTGCCAGCAGCTTATATTCGTCCTACGAGCAGTACTTC.

CDR3 protein: CASGQFEGGNYGYTF. In DNA form, the CDR3 reads TGTGCCAGCGGCCAATTCGAGGGGGGGAACTATGGCTACACCTTC. The chain carries TRBV28 and TRBJ1-2; the D gene is possibly TRBD1 (6 bases). V gave up 8 bases and J gave up 2 bases, with 18 bases separating them. CDR1 is MDHEN and CDR2 is SYDVKM in the germline V gene. CDR3 size: 15 residues.

The count of this clone is one. The chain employs TRBV28 and TRBJ1-1, with 8 bases that match TRBD1. V lost 5 bases and J lost 12; bases outside the gene matches: 5. Germline V gene sequence: CDR1 MDHEN, CDR2 SYDVKM. The CDR3 runs to 11 residues. CDR3 DNA: TGTGCCAGCAGTCCTACAGGGGGGACTTTCTTT. Its translation: CASSPTGGTFF.

This clone turned up a few times. The V gene is TRBV6-1, the J gene TRBJ1-2; D is possibly TRBD1 (5 bases). V was clipped by 6 bases and J by 2 bases, with 13 bases between them. Germline V lookup: CDR1 MNHNS, CDR2 SASEGT. This CDR3 comprises 14 residues. The CDR3 loop is CASSPPGGNYGYTF. The CDR3 nucleotides read TGTGCCAGCAGCCCCCCGGGGGGAAACTATGGCTACACCTTC.

The chain recombines TRBV27 with TRBJ2-7; perhaps TRBD2 as D (5 bases). The CDR3 contains 15 residues. Germline V lookup: CDR1 MNHEY, CDR2 SMNVEV (reference sequence). The V end was cut by 2 bases, the J end by 4 bases, with 15 bases between. The CDR3 DNA reads as TGTGCCAGCAGTTTAACCTCGGCTAGCCCGTACGAGCAGTACTTC. It encodes CASSLTSASPYEQYF.

The V gene is TRBV29-1, the J gene TRBJ1-1, with 8 bases lining up with TRBD1. V lost 8 bases to trimming and J lost 1 base; unmatched junction nucleotides: 15. This CDR3 has 16 amino acids. Germline V gives CDR1 SQVTM, CDR2 ANQGSEA. CDR3 in amino acids: CSTTRGRSLENTEAFF. For the CDR3, the DNA is TGCAGCACGACCAGGGGGCGCAGTCTTGAGAACACTGAAGCTTTCTTT.

V and J are TRBV11-2 and TRBJ2-7; TRBD2 agrees at 9 bases. Germline assignment: CDR1 SGHAT and CDR2 FQNNGV. CDR3 length: 16 residues. After removal of 6 bases from V and 0 bases from J, the junction contained 9 bases not matched to a gene. As DNA, the CDR3 is TGTGCCAGCAGACAAACCGGGACTAGCAGCTCCTACGAGCAGTACTTC. Translated, it gives CASRQTGTSSSYEQYF.

The sample holds a few counts of this clone. CDR3 protein: CASGGFSNEQFF. CDR3 in DNA: TGTGCCAGCGGAGGTTTCAGCAATGAGCAGTTCTTC. The chain has TRBV7-2 and TRBJ2-1; D might be TRBD2 (5 bases). V dropped 8 bases and J dropped 6 bases, with 11 bases sitting between them. The CDR3 runs to 12 residues. Germline-derived CDR1 and CDR2 are SGHTA and FQGNSA.

This chain uses TRBV7-8 with TRBJ2-7; 9 bases map to TRBD1. The germline gives CDR1 SGHVS, CDR2 FQNEAQ. The CDR3 covers 14 residues. Losses at the gene ends were 6 bases for V and 3 bases for J; bases not matched to a gene: 6. CDR3 protein: CASRLRQGGYEQYF. CDR3 coding DNA: TGTGCCAGCAGGTTACGACAGGGGGGCTACGAGCAGTACTTC.

The gene calls are TRBV2 and TRBJ2-3; D is unresolved. The CDR3 spans 11 residues. CDR1 SNHLY and CDR2 FYNNEI come from the germline V gene. The germline V and J ends were trimmed by 4 bases and 3 bases, with 2 bases remaining between them. The DNA for the CDR3 is TGTGCCAGCAGTGTAACAGATACGCAGTATTTT. Amino acids: CASSVTDTQYF. Complete variable domain (other parts from reference TRBV2 and TRBJ2-3): EPEVTQTPSHQVTQMGQEVILRCVPISNHLYFYWYRQILGQKVEFLVSFYNNEISEKSEIFDDQFSVERPDGSNFTLKIRSTKLEDSAMYFCASSVTDTQYFGPGTRLTVL.

The rearrangement joins TRBV6-1 to TRBJ2-7; perhaps TRBD2 as D (7 bases). The CDR3 covers 15 residues. Germline V lookup: CDR1 MNHNS, CDR2 SASEGT. The V end lost 2 bases, the J end lost 4 bases, and 15 bases lay between the germline ends. CDR3 in amino acids: CASSEMGGGGYEQYF. CDR3 DNA: TGTGCCAGCAGTGAAATGGGCGGGGGCGGTTACGAGCAGTACTTC.

This clone appeared a single time. The V and J genes are TRBV4-1 and TRBJ2-7; TRBD1 aligns across 8 bases. This CDR3 region has 15 residues. Germline V gene lookup returns CDR1 MGHRA and CDR2 YSYEKL. The J segment lost 3 bases and the V segment lost 0 bases, leaving 4 bases of the junction unmatched. In nucleotides, the CDR3 is TGCGCCAGCAGCCAAGATAGAGGACAGGGCTACGAGCAGTACTTC. It codes for CASSQDRGQGYEQYF.

The genes are TRBV19 and TRBJ1-3, with D perhaps TRBD1 (5 bases). CDR1 is LNHDA, CDR2 SQIVND, per germline (reference sequence). The CDR3 runs 13 residues. V lost 5 bases, J lost 2 bases, and 7 bases lay in between. The CDR3 is CASSSGPGNTIYF. The CDR3 DNA follows: TGTGCCAGTAGTTCAGGGCCTGGAAACACCATATATTTT.

The CDR3 DNA reads as TGTGCCTGGAGCGACAGGGGAGGTAGGAACACCATATATTTT. It encodes CAWSDRGGRNTIYF. The V and J genes are TRBV30 and TRBJ1-3, with 8 bases identical to TRBD1. J lost 7 bases, V lost 3 bases, and 8 bases had no gene match. Germline V gives CDR1 GTSNPN, CDR2 SVGIG (reference sequence). This CDR3 region has 14 residues.

This clone was seen only a few times. V is TRBV6-6 and J is TRBJ1-2; D might be TRBD1 (5 bases). The CDR3 length is 11 residues. The germline gives CDR1 MNHNY, CDR2 SVGAGI (reference sequence). With 6 bases removed from V and 8 bases from J, the gap between germline ends came to 10 bases. The CDR3 DNA is TGTGCCAGCAGAGGGGCAGGGGGCTACACCTTC. It codes for CASRGAGGYTF.

The genes are TRBV28 and TRBJ2-5, with a tentative D call TRBD2 (5 bases). Between the trimmed V and J ends, which lost 5 bases and 3 bases, there was a span of 13 bases. Per germline, CDR1 MDHEN and CDR2 SYDVKM. This CDR3 is 14 amino acids long. The CDR3 loop reads CASSRSRGEETQYF. The DNA for the CDR3 is TGTGCCAGCAGTAGAAGTCGGGGAGAAGAGACCCAGTACTTC. The full variable domain, completed using reference TRBV28 and TRBJ2-5, is DVKVTQSSRYLVKRTGEKVFLECVQDMDHENMFWYRQDPGLGLRLIYFSYDVKMKEKGDIPEGYSVSREKKERFSLILESASTNQTSMYLCASSRSRGEETQYFGPGTRLLVL.